This T cell receptor beta chain was observed in a study of vaccination and CD4 T cells after COVID-19. Specified treatment: approximately 9-day PBMC culture with coronavirus spike peptide pools or control peptides (ViraFEST assay). Trimming took off 8 bases at V and 4 bases at J, with 17 bases between the two ends. CDR1 is LNHDA and CDR2 is SQIVND in the germline V gene (reference sequence). There are 14 residues in the CDR3. Sequenced with the Oncomine TCR Beta short-read assay was DNA taken from cultured CD4+ T cells. TCRdb re-called the PCR reads with MiXCR, one entry per CDR3 protein. There are 7,000 to 9,000 distinct CDR3 sequences in the sample; around 66% occur only once, and around 30% lies in the top ten. To note about this clonotype: No antigen is known for it.

The rearrangement joins TRBV19 to TRBJ1-1; D is perhaps TRBD1 (5 bases). Sequenced sample: CD4+ T cells from blood, cultured in vitro. The clonotype comes from a human donor who had recovered from COVID-19. The CDR3: CASEMGGSVTEAFF. The CDR3 DNA is TGTGCCAGTGAGATGGGGGGATCGGTCACTGAAGCTTTCTTT.